This passage covers 23 T cell receptor beta chains from one sample sequenced in a study of control samples from healthy donors and cancer patients. Measured with immunoSEQ multiplex PCR; TCRdb has only the in-frame clones, and not every one. The repertoire includes under 70,000 clones, approximately 86% of them detected once, and about 3.8% sits in the top ten. Sequencing was done on a sample of blood. The receptor set was obtained from a man over 45 in good health.

The chain combines TRBV4-3 with TRBJ1-4, with D possibly TRBD1 on 6 matching bases. The length of the CDR3 is 15 residues. The V and J ends lost 0 bases and 8 bases respectively, with 13 bases between them. Germline V CDR1 and CDR2: LGHNA, YSLEER. The CDR3 protein is CASSQDSGEGEKLFF. As DNA, the CDR3 is TGCGCCAGCAGCCAAGATTCAGGGGAGGGGGAAAAACTGTTTTTT.

J is TRBJ1-5 and V is TRBV6-1; maybe TRBD1 (5 bases). The CDR3 covers 14 residues. CDR1 is MNHNS, CDR2 SASEGT, per germline. With 1 base removed from V and 4 bases from J, the gap between germline ends came to 8 bases. Here the CDR3 DNA reads TGTGCCAGCAGTGAAGGGGGGGGAAATCAGCCCCAGCATTTT. It specifies CASSEGGGNQPQHF.

A few counts support this clone. J is TRBJ1-5 and V is TRBV7-9, with 7 bases lining up with TRBD1. CDR1 and CDR2 (germline): SEHNR, FQNEAQ (reference sequence). This CDR3 spans 14 amino acids. Trimming at V came to 5 bases and at J to 3 bases, leaving 4 bases not matched to a gene. The CDR3 protein is CASSMGQPNQPQHF. The CDR3 coding sequence is TGTGCCAGCAGCATGGGACAGCCCAATCAGCCCCAGCATTTT.

This rearrangement joins TRBV19 to TRBJ2-7, with unresolved D. The ends were cut back, 3 bases at V and 1 base at J, with 7 bases in the middle. This CDR3 has 13 amino acids. Germline V CDR1 and CDR2: LNHDA, SQIVND (reference sequence). The CDR3 coding sequence is TGTGCCAGTAGTATGGCAGCGTCCTACGAGCAGTACTTC. Its translation is CASSMAASYEQYF.

This sequence joins TRBV2 and TRBJ1-1, with TRBD1 matching over 7 bases. V shed 7 bases, J shed 0 bases, and the junction held 2 bases outside the gene matches. Germline V gene sequence: CDR1 SNHLY, CDR2 FYNNEI. The CDR3 sequence is 13 residues long. The CDR3 sequence is CASTGTVNTEAFF. The CDR3 nucleotides read TGTGCCAGCACCGGGACAGTGAACACTGAAGCTTTCTTT.

This clone was counted once. V usage is TRBV28 and J usage is TRBJ2-5; 8 bases align to TRBD1. Germline V gene lookup returns CDR1 MDHEN and CDR2 SYDVKM. The CDR3 is 18 residues long. CDR3 amino acids: CAVRALGILAGGLETQYF. The CDR3 nucleotides are TGTGCAGTAAGGGCGCTTGGTATATTGGCAGGGGGCCTGGAGACCCAGTACTTC.

The chain combines TRBV2 with TRBJ1-6; D is possibly TRBD1 (5 bases). V lost 5 bases and J 11 bases, leaving 16 bases between the germline ends. The germline CDR1 and CDR2 sequences are SNHLY and FYNNEI. The CDR3 has 14 amino acids. In DNA, the CDR3 is TGTGCCAGCAGTTCCGGGACCCTGGGAACACCCCTCCACTTT. Protein product: CASSSGTLGTPLHF.

This clone was detected once. This chain connects TRBV19 to TRBJ1-6; a weak D match, TRBD1 (5 bases). The length of the CDR3 is 13 residues. Germline assignment: CDR1 LNHDA and CDR2 SQIVND (reference sequence). The V end was cut by 9 bases, the J end by 10 bases, with 16 bases between. DNA of the CDR3: TGTGCCAGCCGCGGGGGAGAATGGTCACCCCTCCACTTT. Translating gives CASRGGEWSPLHF. Filled out from reference TRBV19 and TRBJ1-6, the complete variable domain reads DGGITQSPKYLFRKEGQNVTLSCEQNLNHDAMYWYRQDPGQGLRLIYYSQIVNDFQKGDIAEGYSVSREKKESFPLTVTSAQKNPTAFYLCASRGGEWSPLHFGNGTRLTVT.

This clone was picked up one time. The rearrangement links TRBV19 to TRBJ2-2; D not certain. Germline CDR1 is LNHDA and CDR2 is SQIVND (reference sequence). CDR3 length equals 15 residues. Trimming removed 5 bases at V and 3 bases at J, with 13 bases between. This CDR3 reads CASSAPGDYTGELFF. DNA of the CDR3: TGTGCCAGTAGTGCCCCGGGTGACTACACCGGGGAGCTGTTTTTT.

The V and J genes are TRBV6-5 and TRBJ1-1; D is ambiguous. This CDR3 contains 13 residues. The germline V and J ends were trimmed by 7 bases and 1 base, with 10 bases remaining between them. In germline, CDR1 is MNHEY, CDR2 SVGAGI. In DNA form, the CDR3 reads TGTGCCAGCACTAGGACCCAGAACACTGAAGCTTTCTTT. Protein product: CASTRTQNTEAFF.

The chain employs TRBV28 and TRBJ1-1; TRBD1 might be the D (6 bases). V lost 6 bases to trimming and J lost 4 bases, with 12 bases between them. CDR3 size: 13 residues. Germline V gene sequence: CDR1 MDHEN, CDR2 SYDVKM. CDR3: CASRKTGITEAFF. In DNA form, the CDR3 reads TGTGCCAGCAGAAAAACAGGGATCACTGAAGCTTTCTTT.

J is TRBJ1-1 and V is TRBV6-5, with D perhaps TRBD1 (5 bases). The V and J ends lost 4 bases and 11 bases respectively, with 17 bases between them. The CDR3 runs 13 residues. Germline assignment: CDR1 MNHEY and CDR2 SVGAGI. The CDR3 nucleotides are TGTGCCAGCAGTTCTCCGGTACTCCGGGGGGCTTTCTTT. Protein product: CASSSPVLRGAFF.

As to this clone: The sample has other DNA sequences that encode this CDR3 too. The V and J genes are TRBV7-9 and TRBJ1-4; no clear D gene. The CDR3 covers 13 residues. With 0 bases removed from V and 5 bases from J, the gap between germline ends came to 4 bases. Germline-derived CDR1 and CDR2 are SEHNR and FQNEAQ (reference sequence). The CDR3 is CASSLALNEKLFF. The DNA for the CDR3 is TGTGCCAGCAGCTTAGCGTTGAATGAAAAACTGTTTTTT.

The chain joins TRBV2 to TRBJ2-1; the D gene is possibly TRBD2 (5 bases). This CDR3 region has 15 residues. Germline CDR1 and CDR2: SNHLY and FYNNEI. V was pared by 8 bases and J by 0 bases, with 14 bases between. In DNA form, the CDR3 reads TGTGCCAGCTGCGTGGGAGAAGGCTCCTACAATGAGCAGTTCTTC. It is translated as CASCVGEGSYNEQFF.

The genes are TRBV19 and TRBJ1-1; TRBD1 aligns across 9 bases. The J segment lost 4 bases and the V segment lost 3 bases, leaving 9 bases of the junction unmatched. The CDR3 totals 16 residues. Germline V gene data show CDR1 as LNHDA and CDR2 as SQIVND (reference sequence). For the CDR3, the DNA is TGTGCCAGTAGTATTGGACAGGGGTGGGGTAGCACTGAAGCTTTCTTT. It codes for CASSIGQGWGSTEAFF.

V usage is TRBV28 and J usage is TRBJ2-1; D gene unclear. CDR3 length equals 12 residues. The V and J ends lost 7 bases and 5 bases respectively, with 9 bases between them. Germline CDR1 and CDR2: MDHEN and SYDVKM. Here the CDR3 reads CASTILDNEQFF. CDR3 DNA sequence: TGTGCCAGCACCATTCTTGACAATGAGCAGTTCTTC.

The V gene is TRBV27, the J gene TRBJ2-3; D gene ambiguous. The CDR3 spans 12 residues. Germline assignment: CDR1 MNHEY and CDR2 SMNVEV (reference sequence). V lost 4 bases to trimming and J lost 3 bases, with 5 bases between them. CDR3 coding DNA: TGTGCCAGCAGTTGGGGAACAGATACGCAGTATTTT. Encoded protein: CASSWGTDTQYF.

Here the CDR3 DNA reads TGTGCCAGTAGTATTGGCCAACCTGGGGGCACAGATACGCAGTATTTT. This sequence encodes CASSIGQPGGTDTQYF. The chain links TRBV19 to TRBJ2-3; D unresolved. Trimming took 3 bases from V and 1 from J, leaving 14 bases between them. The germline V gene has CDR1 LNHDA and CDR2 SQIVND (reference sequence). The CDR3 totals 16 residues.

This chain connects TRBV3-1 (or the pseudogene TRBV3-2) to TRBJ2-1, with 11 bases that match TRBD2. Germline V gene data show CDR1 as LGHDT and CDR2 as YNNKEL (reference sequence). Unmatched junction bases numbered 7, after V lost 8 bases and J lost 7 bases. The CDR3 covers 14 residues. Written as DNA, the CDR3 is TGTGCCAGCGAGCGGGCTAGCGGGAGGAATGAGCAGTTCTTC. Protein sequence: CASERASGRNEQFF.

This clone was seen only a few times. The chain recombines TRBV21-1 with TRBJ1-5; the table calls TRBD1, which could not be checked here. TRBV21-1 is described as a pseudogene. This CDR3 contains 17 residues. The CDR3 region is CASSKAKTGACNQPQHF. DNA for the CDR3: TGTGCCAGCAGCAAAGCTAAAACAGGGGCGTGCAATCAGCCCCAGCATTTT.

The chain joins TRBV27 to TRBJ1-5; no firm D call. The germline V and J ends were trimmed by 4 bases and 7 bases, with 14 bases remaining between them. The CDR3 contains 14 residues. The V gene's germline CDR1 is MNHEY and CDR2 SMNVEV (reference sequence). CDR3: CASSSQIGLQPQHF. CDR3 bases: TGTGCCAGCAGTTCTCAAATCGGGCTACAGCCCCAGCATTTT.

J is TRBJ2-1 and V is TRBV29-1, with 12 bases lining up with TRBD1. The ends lost 4 bases at V and 10 bases at J; junction bases unmatched: 11. The CDR3 spans 15 residues. Looked up from germline, CDR1 is SQVTM and CDR2 is ANQGSEA. CDR3 DNA sequence: TGCAGCGTTGGATACGGGACAGGGGGCTCAAAGGAGCAGTTCTTC. It specifies CSVGYGTGGSKEQFF.

J is TRBJ2-6 and V is TRBV7-6; D may be TRBD1 (5 bases). The CDR3 runs to 15 residues. V dropped 1 base and J dropped 2 bases, with 6 bases sitting between them. Germline CDR1 SGHVS, CDR2 FNYEAQ. CDR3: CASSLGTTGANVLTF. The CDR3 DNA follows: TGTGCCAGCAGCTTAGGGACAACTGGGGCCAACGTCCTGACTTTC.